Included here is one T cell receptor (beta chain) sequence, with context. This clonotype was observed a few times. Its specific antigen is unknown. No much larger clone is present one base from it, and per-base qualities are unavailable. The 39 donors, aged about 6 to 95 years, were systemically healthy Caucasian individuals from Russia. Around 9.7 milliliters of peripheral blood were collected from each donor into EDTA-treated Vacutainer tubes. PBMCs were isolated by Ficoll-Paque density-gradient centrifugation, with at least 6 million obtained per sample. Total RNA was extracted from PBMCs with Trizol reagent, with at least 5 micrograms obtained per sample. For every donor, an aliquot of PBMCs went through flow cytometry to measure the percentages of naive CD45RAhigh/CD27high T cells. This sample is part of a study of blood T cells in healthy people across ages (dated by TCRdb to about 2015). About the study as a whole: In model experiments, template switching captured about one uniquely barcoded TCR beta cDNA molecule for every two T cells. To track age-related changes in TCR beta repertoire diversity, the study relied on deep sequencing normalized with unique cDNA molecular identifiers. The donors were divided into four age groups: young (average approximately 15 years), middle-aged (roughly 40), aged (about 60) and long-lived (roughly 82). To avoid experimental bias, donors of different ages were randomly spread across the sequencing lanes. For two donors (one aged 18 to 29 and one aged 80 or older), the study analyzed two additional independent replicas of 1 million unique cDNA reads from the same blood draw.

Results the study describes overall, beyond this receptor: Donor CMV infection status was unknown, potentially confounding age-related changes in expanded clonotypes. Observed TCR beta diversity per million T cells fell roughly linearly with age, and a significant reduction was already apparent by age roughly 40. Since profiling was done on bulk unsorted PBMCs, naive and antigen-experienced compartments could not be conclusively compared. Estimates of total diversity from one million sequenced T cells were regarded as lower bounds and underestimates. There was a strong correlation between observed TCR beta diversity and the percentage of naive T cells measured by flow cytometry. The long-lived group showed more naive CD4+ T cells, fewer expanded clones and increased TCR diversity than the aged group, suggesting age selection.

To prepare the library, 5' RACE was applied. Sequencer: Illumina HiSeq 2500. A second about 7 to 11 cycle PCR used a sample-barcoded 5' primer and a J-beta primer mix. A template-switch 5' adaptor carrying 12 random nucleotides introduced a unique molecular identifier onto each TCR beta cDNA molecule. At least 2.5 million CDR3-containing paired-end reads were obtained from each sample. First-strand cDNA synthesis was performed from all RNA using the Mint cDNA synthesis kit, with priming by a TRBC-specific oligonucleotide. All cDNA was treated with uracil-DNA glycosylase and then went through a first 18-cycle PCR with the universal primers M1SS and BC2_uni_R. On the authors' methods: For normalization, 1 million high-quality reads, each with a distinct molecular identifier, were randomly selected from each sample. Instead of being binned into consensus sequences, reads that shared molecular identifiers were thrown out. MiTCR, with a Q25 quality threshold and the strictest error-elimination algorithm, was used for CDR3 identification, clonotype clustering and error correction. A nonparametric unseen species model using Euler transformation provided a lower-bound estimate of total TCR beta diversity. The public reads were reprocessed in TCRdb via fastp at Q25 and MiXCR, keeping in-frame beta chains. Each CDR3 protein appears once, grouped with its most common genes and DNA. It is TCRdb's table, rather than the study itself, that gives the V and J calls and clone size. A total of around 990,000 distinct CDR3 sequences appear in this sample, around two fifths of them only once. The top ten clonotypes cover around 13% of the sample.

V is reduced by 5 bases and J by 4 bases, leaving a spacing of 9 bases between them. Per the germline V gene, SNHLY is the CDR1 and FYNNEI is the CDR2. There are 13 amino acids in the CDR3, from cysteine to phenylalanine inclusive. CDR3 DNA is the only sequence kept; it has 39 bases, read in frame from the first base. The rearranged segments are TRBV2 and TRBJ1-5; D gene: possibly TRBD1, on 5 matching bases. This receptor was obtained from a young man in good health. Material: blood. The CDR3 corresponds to CASSNQGNQPQHF. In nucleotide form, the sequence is TGTGCCAGCAGTAATCAGGGTAATCAGCCCCAGCATTTT.